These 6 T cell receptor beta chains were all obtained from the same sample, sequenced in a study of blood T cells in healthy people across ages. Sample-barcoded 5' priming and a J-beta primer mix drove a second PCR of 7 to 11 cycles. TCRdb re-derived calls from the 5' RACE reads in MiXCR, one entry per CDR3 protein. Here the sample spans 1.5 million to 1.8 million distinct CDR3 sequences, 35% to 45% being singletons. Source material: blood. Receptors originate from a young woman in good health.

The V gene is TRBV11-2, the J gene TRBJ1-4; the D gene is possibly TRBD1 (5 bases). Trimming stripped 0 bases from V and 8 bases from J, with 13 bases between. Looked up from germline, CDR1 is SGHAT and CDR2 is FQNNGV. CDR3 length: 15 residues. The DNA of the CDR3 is TGTGCCAGCAGCTTAGATTGGACACTCCAAGAAAAACTGTTTTTT. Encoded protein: CASSLDWTLQEKLFF.

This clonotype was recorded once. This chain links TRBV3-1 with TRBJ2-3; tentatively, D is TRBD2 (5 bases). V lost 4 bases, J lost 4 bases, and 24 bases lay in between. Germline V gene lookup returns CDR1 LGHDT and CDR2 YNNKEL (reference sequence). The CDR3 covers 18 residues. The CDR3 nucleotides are TGTGCCAGCAGCCTCTTCCTGGGCGGGCTCCCCGAGGCAGATACGCAGTATTTT. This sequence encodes CASSLFLGGLPEADTQYF.

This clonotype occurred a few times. The DNA for the CDR3 is TGCGCCAGCAGCCAAGAGCCTAGCGGGATCTCTCTCCTACACGAGCAGTACTTC. Protein: CASSQEPSGISLLHEQYF. The chain links TRBV4-1 to TRBJ2-7, with 9 positions matching TRBD2. CDR3 size: 18 residues. Germline values: CDR1 MGHRA, CDR2 YSYEKL. The junction had 14 bases not matched to a gene; V was cut back by 0 bases and J by 5 bases.

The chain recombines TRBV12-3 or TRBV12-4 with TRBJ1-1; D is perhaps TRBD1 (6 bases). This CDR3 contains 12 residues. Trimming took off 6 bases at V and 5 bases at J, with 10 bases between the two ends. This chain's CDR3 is CASSITGTEAFF. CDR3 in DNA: TGTGCCAGCAGCATTACAGGGACTGAAGCTTTCTTT.

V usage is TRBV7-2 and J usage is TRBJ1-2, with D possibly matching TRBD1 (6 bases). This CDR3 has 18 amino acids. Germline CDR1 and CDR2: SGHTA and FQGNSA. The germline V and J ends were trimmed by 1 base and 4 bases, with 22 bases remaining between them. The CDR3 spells CASSLDRTATTHFYGYTF. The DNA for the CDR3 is TGTGCCAGCAGCTTAGATAGGACAGCCACAACTCATTTCTATGGCTACACCTTC.

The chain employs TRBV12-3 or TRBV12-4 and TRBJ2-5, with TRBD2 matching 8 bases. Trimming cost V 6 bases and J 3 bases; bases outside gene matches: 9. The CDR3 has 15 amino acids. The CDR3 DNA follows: TGTGCCAGCAGCCCGGGAGGGGTACGGAAAGAGACCCAGTACTTC. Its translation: CASSPGGVRKETQYF.